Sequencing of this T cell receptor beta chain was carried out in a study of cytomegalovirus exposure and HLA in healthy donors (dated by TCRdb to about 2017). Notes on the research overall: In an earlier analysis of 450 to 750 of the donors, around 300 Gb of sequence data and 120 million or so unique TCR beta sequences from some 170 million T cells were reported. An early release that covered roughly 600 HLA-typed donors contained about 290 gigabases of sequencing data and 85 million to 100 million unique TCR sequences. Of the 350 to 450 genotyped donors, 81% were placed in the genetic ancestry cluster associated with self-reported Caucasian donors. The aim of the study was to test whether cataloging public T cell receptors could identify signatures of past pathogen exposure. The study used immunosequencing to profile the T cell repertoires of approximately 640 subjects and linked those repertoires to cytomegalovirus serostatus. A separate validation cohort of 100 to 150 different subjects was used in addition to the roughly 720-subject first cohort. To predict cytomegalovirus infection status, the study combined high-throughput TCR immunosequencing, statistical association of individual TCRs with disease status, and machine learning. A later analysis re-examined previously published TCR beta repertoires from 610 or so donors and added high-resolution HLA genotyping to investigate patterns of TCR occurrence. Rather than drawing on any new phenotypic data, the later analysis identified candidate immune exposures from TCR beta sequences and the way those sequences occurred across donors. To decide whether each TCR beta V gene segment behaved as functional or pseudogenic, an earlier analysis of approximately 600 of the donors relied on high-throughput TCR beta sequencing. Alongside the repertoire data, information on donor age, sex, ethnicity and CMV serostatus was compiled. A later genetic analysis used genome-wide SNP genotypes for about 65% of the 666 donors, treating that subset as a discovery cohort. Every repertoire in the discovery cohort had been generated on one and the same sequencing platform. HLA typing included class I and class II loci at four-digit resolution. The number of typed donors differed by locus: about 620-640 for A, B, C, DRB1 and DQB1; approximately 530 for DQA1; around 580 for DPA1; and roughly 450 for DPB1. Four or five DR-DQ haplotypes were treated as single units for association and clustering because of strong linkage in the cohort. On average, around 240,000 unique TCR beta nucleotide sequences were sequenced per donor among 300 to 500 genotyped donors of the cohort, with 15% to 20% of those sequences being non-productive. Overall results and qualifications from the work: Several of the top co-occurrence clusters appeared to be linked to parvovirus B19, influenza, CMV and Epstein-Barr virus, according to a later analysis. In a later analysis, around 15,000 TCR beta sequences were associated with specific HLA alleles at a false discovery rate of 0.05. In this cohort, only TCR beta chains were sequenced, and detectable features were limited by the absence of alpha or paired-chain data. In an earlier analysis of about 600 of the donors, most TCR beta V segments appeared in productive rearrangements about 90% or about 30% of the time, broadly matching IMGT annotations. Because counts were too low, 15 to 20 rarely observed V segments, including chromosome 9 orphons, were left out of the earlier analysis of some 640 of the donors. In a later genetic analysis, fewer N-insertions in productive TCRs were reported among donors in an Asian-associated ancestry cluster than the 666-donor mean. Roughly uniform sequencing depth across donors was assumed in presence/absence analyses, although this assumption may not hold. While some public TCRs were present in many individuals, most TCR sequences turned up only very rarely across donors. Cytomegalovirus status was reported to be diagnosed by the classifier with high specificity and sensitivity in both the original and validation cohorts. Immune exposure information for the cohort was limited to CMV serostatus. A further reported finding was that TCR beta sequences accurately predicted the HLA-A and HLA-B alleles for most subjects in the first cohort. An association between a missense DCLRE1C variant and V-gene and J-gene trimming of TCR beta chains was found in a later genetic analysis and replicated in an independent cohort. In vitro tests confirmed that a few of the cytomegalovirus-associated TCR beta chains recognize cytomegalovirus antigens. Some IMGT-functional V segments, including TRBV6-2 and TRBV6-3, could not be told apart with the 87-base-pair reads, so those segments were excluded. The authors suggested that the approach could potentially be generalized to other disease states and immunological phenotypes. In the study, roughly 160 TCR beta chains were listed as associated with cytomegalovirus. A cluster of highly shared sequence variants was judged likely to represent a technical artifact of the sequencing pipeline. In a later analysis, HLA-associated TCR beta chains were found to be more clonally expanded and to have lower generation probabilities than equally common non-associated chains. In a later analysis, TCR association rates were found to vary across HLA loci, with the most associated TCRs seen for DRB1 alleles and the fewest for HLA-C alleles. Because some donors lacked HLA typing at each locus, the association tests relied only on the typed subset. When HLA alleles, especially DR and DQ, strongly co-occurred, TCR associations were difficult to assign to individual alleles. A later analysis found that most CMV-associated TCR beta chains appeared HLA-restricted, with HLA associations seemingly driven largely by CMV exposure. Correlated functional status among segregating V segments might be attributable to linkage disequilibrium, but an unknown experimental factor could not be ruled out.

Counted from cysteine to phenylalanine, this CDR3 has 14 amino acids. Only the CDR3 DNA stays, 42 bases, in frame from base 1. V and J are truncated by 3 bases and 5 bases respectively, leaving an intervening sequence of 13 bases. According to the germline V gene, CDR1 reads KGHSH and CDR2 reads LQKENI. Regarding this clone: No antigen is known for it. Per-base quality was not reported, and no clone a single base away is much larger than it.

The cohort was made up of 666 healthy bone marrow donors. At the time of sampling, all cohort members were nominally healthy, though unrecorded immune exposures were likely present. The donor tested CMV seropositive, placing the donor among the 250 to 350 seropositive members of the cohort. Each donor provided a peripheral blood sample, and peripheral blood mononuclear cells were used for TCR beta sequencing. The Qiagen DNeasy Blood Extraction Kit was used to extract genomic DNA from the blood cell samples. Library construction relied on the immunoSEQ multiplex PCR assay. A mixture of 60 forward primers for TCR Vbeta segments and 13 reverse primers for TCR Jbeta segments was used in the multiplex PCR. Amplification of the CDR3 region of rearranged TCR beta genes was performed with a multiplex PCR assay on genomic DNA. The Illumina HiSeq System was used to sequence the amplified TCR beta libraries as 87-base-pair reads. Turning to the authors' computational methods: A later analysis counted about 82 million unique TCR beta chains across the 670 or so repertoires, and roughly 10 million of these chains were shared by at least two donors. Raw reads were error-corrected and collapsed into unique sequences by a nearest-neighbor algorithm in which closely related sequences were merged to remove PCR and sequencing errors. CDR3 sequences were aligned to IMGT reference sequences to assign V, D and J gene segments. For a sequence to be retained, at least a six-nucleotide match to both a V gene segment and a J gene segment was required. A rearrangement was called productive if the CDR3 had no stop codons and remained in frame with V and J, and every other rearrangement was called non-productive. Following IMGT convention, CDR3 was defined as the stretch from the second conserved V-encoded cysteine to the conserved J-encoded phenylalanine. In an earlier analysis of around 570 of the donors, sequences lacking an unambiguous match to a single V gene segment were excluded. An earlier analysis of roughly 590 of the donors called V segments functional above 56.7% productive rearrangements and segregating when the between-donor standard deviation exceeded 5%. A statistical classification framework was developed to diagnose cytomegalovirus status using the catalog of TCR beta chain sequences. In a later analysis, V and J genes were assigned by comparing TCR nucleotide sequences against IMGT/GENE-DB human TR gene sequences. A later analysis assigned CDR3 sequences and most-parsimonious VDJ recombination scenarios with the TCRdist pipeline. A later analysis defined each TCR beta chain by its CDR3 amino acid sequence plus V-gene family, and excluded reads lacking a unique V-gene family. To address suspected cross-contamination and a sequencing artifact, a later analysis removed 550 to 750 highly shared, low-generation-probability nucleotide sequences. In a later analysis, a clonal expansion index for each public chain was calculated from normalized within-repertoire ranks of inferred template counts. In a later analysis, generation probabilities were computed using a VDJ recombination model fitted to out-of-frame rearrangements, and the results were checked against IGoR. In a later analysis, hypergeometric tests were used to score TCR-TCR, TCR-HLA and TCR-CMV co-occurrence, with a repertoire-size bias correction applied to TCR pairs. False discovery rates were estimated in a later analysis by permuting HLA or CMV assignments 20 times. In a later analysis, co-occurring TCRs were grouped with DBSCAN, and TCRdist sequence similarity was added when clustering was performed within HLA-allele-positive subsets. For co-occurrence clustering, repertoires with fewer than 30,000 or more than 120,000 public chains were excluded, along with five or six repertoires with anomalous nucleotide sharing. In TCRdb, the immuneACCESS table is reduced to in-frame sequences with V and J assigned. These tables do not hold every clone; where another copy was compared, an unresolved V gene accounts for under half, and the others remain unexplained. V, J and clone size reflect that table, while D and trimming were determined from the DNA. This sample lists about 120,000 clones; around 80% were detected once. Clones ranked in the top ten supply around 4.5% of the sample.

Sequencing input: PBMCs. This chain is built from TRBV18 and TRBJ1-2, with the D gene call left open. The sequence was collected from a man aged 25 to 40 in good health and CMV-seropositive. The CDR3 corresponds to CASSPEAGKYGYTF. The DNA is TGTGCCAGCTCACCTGAAGCGGGGAAATATGGCTACACCTTC.